The rows below give T cell receptor beta chains drawn from one sample of a study of blood T cell repertoires in COVID-19. Clones were read by immunoSEQ multiplex PCR, and TCRdb kept only the in-frame ones, dropping some. There are 40,000 to 55,000 clones in the sample; 83% occur only once, and about 5.2% lies in the top ten. Sequenced input: peripheral blood. These TCRs come from a human donor in a cohort sampled during active COVID-19. The CDR3 runs from the conserved cysteine through the conserved F or W. The order of the fields is clone size, D gene, J gene, V gene, CDR3 protein, CDR3 DNA. The D gene is left open where the match is weak. Clone size is given for some rows only: seen once, a few or many times, or a class if the clone is expanded.

clone size: NA; D gene: NA; J gene: TRBJ2-2; V gene: TRBV19; CDR3 protein: CASSNDRRPNTGELFF; CDR3 DNA: TGTGCCAGTAGTAACGACAGGAGACCAAACACCGGGGAGCTGTTTTTT
clone size: NA; D gene: NA; J gene: TRBJ2-3; V gene: TRBV7-8; CDR3 protein: CASSLYPDTQYF; CDR3 DNA: TGTGCCAGCAGCTTATATCCAGATACGCAGTATTTT
clone size: NA; D gene: NA; J gene: TRBJ2-7; V gene: TRBV7-2; CDR3 protein: CASSAAATGEQYF; CDR3 DNA: TGTGCCAGCAGCGCGGCAGCTACGGGTGAGCAGTACTTC
clone size: NA; D gene: TRBD1; J gene: TRBJ2-7; V gene: TRBV14; CDR3 protein: CASSRNRGGGYEQYF; CDR3 DNA: TGTGCCAGCAGCCGGAACAGGGGCGGAGGCTACGAGCAGTACTTC
clone size: once; D gene: TRBD2; J gene: TRBJ2-3; V gene: TRBV19; CDR3 protein: CASSTPGLAGQTDTQYF; CDR3 DNA: TGTGCCAGTAGTACCCCGGGACTAGCGGGGCAAACAGATACGCAGTATTTT
clone size: NA; D gene: TRBD2; J gene: TRBJ2-3; V gene: TRBV19; CDR3 protein: CASNSVAGGSTDTQYF; CDR3 DNA: TGTGCCAGTAATAGCGTAGCGGGGGGAAGCACAGATACGCAGTATTTT
clone size: NA; D gene: TRBD1; J gene: TRBJ2-7; V gene: TRBV9; CDR3 protein: CASSVGRTGRSEQYF; CDR3 DNA: TGTGCCAGCAGCGTAGGAAGGACAGGTCGGTCCGAGCAGTACTTC
clone size: few; D gene: NA; J gene: TRBJ1-3; V gene: TRBV30; CDR3 protein: CACIFSGNTIYF; CDR3 DNA: TGTGCCTGTATATTTTCTGGAAACACCATATATTTT
clone size: NA; D gene: NA; J gene: TRBJ2-3; V gene: TRBV30; CDR3 protein: CASQPGGDTQYF; CDR3 DNA: TGTGCCTCACAACCCGGGGGAGATACGCAGTATTTT
clone size: NA; D gene: TRBD1; J gene: TRBJ1-4; V gene: TRBV3-1/TRBV3-2; CDR3 protein: CASSDRGGREKLFF; CDR3 DNA: TGTGCCAGCAGTGACAGGGGTGGTAGGGAAAAACTGTTTTTT
clone size: NA; D gene: TRBD2; J gene: TRBJ2-5; V gene: TRBV4-2; CDR3 protein: CASSQDPSTGGILGETQYF; CDR3 DNA: TGTGCCAGCAGCCAAGACCCCTCCACCGGGGGGATTTTAGGAGAGACCCAGTACTTC
clone size: once; D gene: NA; J gene: TRBJ1-1; V gene: TRBV6-5; CDR3 protein: CASKAREYTEAFF; CDR3 DNA: TGTGCCAGCAAGGCCAGGGAATACACTGAAGCTTTCTTT
clone size: few; D gene: TRBD2; J gene: TRBJ2-1; V gene: TRBV27; CDR3 protein: CASSLRGDNEQFF; CDR3 DNA: TGTGCCAGCAGTTTGCGGGGGGACAATGAGCAGTTCTTC
clone size: NA; D gene: TRBD1; J gene: TRBJ2-1; V gene: TRBV3-1/TRBV3-2; CDR3 protein: CASSLIRRQGIRNEQFF; CDR3 DNA: TGTGCCAGCAGCCTAATAAGGAGACAGGGGATAAGGAATGAGCAGTTCTTC
clone size: NA; D gene: NA; J gene: TRBJ2-7; V gene: TRBV6-6; CDR3 protein: CASSYREIGYEQYF; CDR3 DNA: TGTGCCAGCAGTTACAGGGAGATCGGCTACGAGCAGTACTTC
clone size: NA; D gene: NA; J gene: TRBJ2-5; V gene: TRBV4-2; CDR3 protein: CASSQDPSSAGETQYF; CDR3 DNA: TGTGCCAGCAGCCAAGATCCCTCCTCAGCAGGGGAGACCCAGTACTTC
clone size: NA; D gene: NA; J gene: TRBJ1-2; V gene: TRBV11-3; CDR3 protein: CASSLSLFRGNYGYTF; CDR3 DNA: TGTGCCAGCAGCTTATCTTTGTTCCGAGGTAACTATGGCTACACCTTC
clone size: few; D gene: NA; J gene: TRBJ2-7; V gene: TRBV7-8; CDR3 protein: CASSSGRTYEQYF; CDR3 DNA: TGTGCCAGCTCTTCGGGGAGGACCTACGAGCAGTACTTC
clone size: NA; D gene: TRBD1; J gene: TRBJ1-6; V gene: TRBV6-4; CDR3 protein: CASSDTDRNSPLHF; CDR3 DNA: TGTGCCAGCAGTGATACGGACAGGAATTCACCCCTCCACTTT
clone size: NA; D gene: NA; J gene: TRBJ2-5; V gene: TRBV7-2; CDR3 protein: CASSGSMSGRETQYF; CDR3 DNA: TGTGCCAGCAGCGGATCGATGAGCGGGCGGGAGACCCAGTACTTC
clone size: NA; D gene: TRBD2; J gene: TRBJ2-7; V gene: TRBV7-9; CDR3 protein: CASSPLAGGLYEQYF; CDR3 DNA: TGTGCCAGCAGCCCTCTAGCGGGGGGGCTCTACGAGCAGTACTTC
clone size: once; D gene: TRBD2; J gene: TRBJ2-7; V gene: TRBV2; CDR3 protein: CASSGGLAGGEQYF; CDR3 DNA: TGTGCCAGCAGTGGAGGACTAGCGGGTGGCGAGCAGTACTTC
clone size: NA; D gene: TRBD1; J gene: TRBJ2-2; V gene: TRBV24-1; CDR3 protein: CATSAILGTGTGPTGELFF; CDR3 DNA: TGTGCCACCAGTGCCATTTTGGGAACCGGGACAGGCCCTACCGGGGAGCTGTTTTTT
clone size: NA; D gene: TRBD2; J gene: TRBJ2-1; V gene: TRBV5-8; CDR3 protein: CASLNARGGRSSYNEQFF; CDR3 DNA: TGTGCCAGCCTCAACGCCCGGGGGGGACGGAGCTCCTACAATGAGCAGTTCTTC
clone size: NA; D gene: NA; J gene: TRBJ2-1; V gene: TRBV4-1; CDR3 protein: CASSHPGREGYNEQFF; CDR3 DNA: TGCGCCAGCAGCCACCCGGGAAGGGAAGGCTACAATGAGCAGTTCTTC
clone size: NA; D gene: NA; J gene: TRBJ2-1; V gene: TRBV7-3; CDR3 protein: CASSLMGEAYNEQFF; CDR3 DNA: TGTGCCAGCAGCTTAATGGGAGAGGCTTACAATGAGCAGTTCTTC
clone size: once; D gene: TRBD2; J gene: TRBJ2-3; V gene: TRBV2; CDR3 protein: CASSWRGVFTDTQYF; CDR3 DNA: TGTGCCAGCAGTTGGCGGGGGGTGTTCACAGATACGCAGTATTTT
clone size: few; D gene: NA; J gene: TRBJ2-3; V gene: TRBV4-1; CDR3 protein: CASSQGRRATDTQYF; CDR3 DNA: TGCGCCAGCAGCCAAGGTCGGAGAGCCACAGATACGCAGTATTTT
clone size: NA; D gene: NA; J gene: TRBJ2-7; V gene: TRBV6-5; CDR3 protein: CASSYAGRSEQYF; CDR3 DNA: TGTGCCAGCAGTTACGCAGGTCGGTCCGAGCAGTACTTC
clone size: few; D gene: NA; J gene: TRBJ2-3; V gene: TRBV10-3; CDR3 protein: CATRSTGDTQYF; CDR3 DNA: TGTGCCACCCGATCCACAGGAGATACGCAGTATTTT
clone size: NA; D gene: NA; J gene: TRBJ2-2; V gene: TRBV3-1/TRBV3-2; CDR3 protein: CASSPGGHPTGELFF; CDR3 DNA: TGTGCCAGCAGCCCCGGGGGGCACCCCACCGGGGAGCTGTTTTTT
clone size: few; D gene: NA; J gene: TRBJ2-1; V gene: TRBV11-2; CDR3 protein: CASSRDRYNEQFF; CDR3 DNA: TGTGCCAGCAGCAGAGACAGGTACAATGAGCAGTTCTTC
clone size: NA; D gene: TRBD1; J gene: TRBJ1-2; V gene: TRBV10-3; CDR3 protein: CAISEGGQGVRGYTF; CDR3 DNA: TGTGCCATCAGCGAGGGTGGACAGGGCGTACGTGGCTACACCTTC
clone size: NA; D gene: NA; J gene: TRBJ1-2; V gene: TRBV29-1; CDR3 protein: CSVEGLDGYTF; CDR3 DNA: TGCAGCGTTGAAGGACTCGATGGCTACACCTTC
clone size: few; D gene: NA; J gene: TRBJ1-6; V gene: TRBV11-2; CDR3 protein: CASSFEGNSPLHF; CDR3 DNA: TGTGCCAGCAGCTTTGAGGGCAATTCACCCCTCCACTTT